Below are 23 T cell receptor beta chains sequenced from a single sample in a study of cytomegalovirus exposure and HLA in healthy donors. PCR involved 60 Vbeta and 13 Jbeta primers. Sequencing used immunoSEQ multiplex PCR; TCRdb keeps in-frame clones, though not all of them. This sample has 150,000 to 200,000 clones, with about 81% found just once. Sequenced sample: PBMCs. The receptors were gathered from a girl aged 2-10 years in good health and CMV-seropositive.

The J gene is TRBJ2-5, the V gene TRBV2; 7 positions agree with TRBD2. Losses at the gene ends were 4 bases for V and 2 bases for J; bases not matched to a gene: 7. Germline assignment: CDR1 SNHLY and CDR2 FYNNEI. The CDR3 has 15 amino acids. CDR3 in amino acids: CASSGREQRQETQYF. CDR3 DNA sequence: TGTGCCAGCAGTGGGCGGGAGCAGAGACAAGAGACCCAGTACTTC. The full variable domain, with the rest looked up from reference TRBV2 and TRBJ2-5, is EPEVTQTPSHQVTQMGQEVILRCVPISNHLYFYWYRQILGQKVEFLVSFYNNEISEKSEIFDDQFSVERPDGSNFTLKIRSTKLEDSAMYFCASSGREQRQETQYFGPGTRLLVL.

This chain joins TRBV10-2 and TRBJ2-2, with 13 bases matching TRBD2. The CDR3 is made up of 14 amino acids. Germline trimming cut 8 bases from V and 6 bases from J; bases unmatched to any gene: 3. Germline V CDR1 and CDR2: WSHSY, SAAADI. In DNA, the CDR3 is TGCGCCAGCGAAGGACTAGCGGGAGCCGGGGAGCTGTTTTTT. The encoded protein is CASEGLAGAGELFF.

This clone was counted between two and nine times. This rearrangement joins TRBV19 to TRBJ1-1; TRBD1 is a possible D gene (6 bases). CDR3 length equals 14 residues. Germline V gene lookup returns CDR1 LNHDA and CDR2 SQIVND (reference sequence). Trimming removed 4 bases from V and 3 bases from J, with 12 bases in between. CDR3 nucleotides: TGTGCCAGTAGTACTTCCAGGGGCCACACTGAAGCTTTCTTT. It codes for CASSTSRGHTEAFF.

V is TRBV2 and J is TRBJ2-3, with a weak D call TRBD2 (6 bases). Germline CDR1 is SNHLY and CDR2 is FYNNEI. The CDR3 consists of 14 residues. V lost 7 bases and J lost 0, with 11 bases in between. The CDR3 region is CASMAGTSTDTQYF. Written as DNA, the CDR3 is TGTGCCAGCATGGCCGGGACTAGCACAGATACGCAGTATTTT.

The chain recombines TRBV5-1 with TRBJ2-5; tentative D call: TRBD2 (7 bases). The V gene lost 0 bases and the J gene lost 4 bases, with 16 bases spanning the gap. The CDR3 contains 16 residues. The germline gives CDR1 SGHRS, CDR2 YFSETQ. As DNA, the CDR3 is TGCGCCAGCAGCTTGGTCCGACCTAGGGGGGGAGAGACCCAGTACTTC. Its protein product is CASSLVRPRGGETQYF.

The chain links TRBV4-1 to TRBJ2-3, with a possible D match to TRBD2 (5 bases). The V end was cut by 1 base, the J end by 0 bases, with 5 bases between. Germline CDR1 is MGHRA and CDR2 is YSYEKL. CDR3 length: 14 amino acids. The CDR3 region is CASSQGTSTDTQYF. Written as DNA, the CDR3 is TGCGCCAGCAGCCAAGGGACTAGCACAGATACGCAGTATTTT.

Worth noting for this clone: The sample has other DNA sequences that encode this CDR3 too. The rearrangement joins TRBV20-1 to TRBJ2-7, with D unclear. Germline CDR1 DFQATT, CDR2 SNEGSKA (reference sequence). V lost 6 bases to trimming and J lost 2 bases, with 8 bases between them. The CDR3 totals 11 residues. This CDR3 reads CSASDTYEQYF. DNA for the CDR3: TGCAGTGCGTCAGACACCTACGAGCAGTACTTC.

This chain links TRBV18 with TRBJ1-2, with 7 bases lining up with TRBD1. This CDR3 has 16 residues. With 6 bases clipped from V and 0 bases from J, the junction kept 10 bases outside the gene matches. Germline assignment: CDR1 KGHSH and CDR2 LQKENI. DNA for the CDR3: TGTGCCAGCTCGAGTGTCCCGGGACAGCCTAACTATGGCTACACCTTC. Residues: CASSSVPGQPNYGYTF.

This chain joins TRBV6-1 and TRBJ1-1; D may be TRBD1 (5 bases). CDR3 length: 13 residues. V was shortened by 11 bases and J by 1 base, with 14 bases between the two germline ends. The germline V gene encodes CDR1 MNHNS and CDR2 SASEGT. The DNA for the CDR3 is TGTGCCGCAAAGAGGACAACGAACACTGAAGCTTTCTTT. Protein: CAAKRTTNTEAFF.

V and J are TRBV9 and TRBJ2-1, with TRBD1 as a possible D gene (6 bases). This CDR3 region has 15 residues. Per germline, CDR1 SGDLS and CDR2 YYNGEE. V lost 0 bases and J lost 9, with 16 bases in between. CDR3 protein: CASSVGDTPSSEQFF. CDR3 bases: TGTGCCAGCAGCGTAGGGGACACCCCCTCCTCTGAGCAGTTCTTC.

The chain recombines TRBV9 with TRBJ2-1; D unclear. The CDR3 length is 15 residues. Trimming removed 2 bases at V and 7 bases at J, with 16 bases between. CDR1 and CDR2 from the germline V gene are SGDLS and YYNGEE. The CDR3 reads CASSVVSGSGNEQFF. The CDR3 DNA follows: TGTGCCAGCAGCGTGGTGTCAGGTTCTGGGAATGAGCAGTTCTTC. The whole variable domain, remainder taken from reference TRBV9 and TRBJ2-1, is DSGVTQTPKHLITATGQRVTLRCSPRSGDLSVYWYQQSLDQGLQFLIQYYNGEERAKGNILERFSAQQFPDLHSELNLSSLELGDSALYFCASSVVSGSGNEQFFGPGTRLTVL.

The count of this clone is one. The chain links TRBV7-2 to TRBJ2-2, with D perhaps matching TRBD2 (6 bases). The CDR3 runs 16 residues. V lost 5 bases and J lost 5, with 18 bases in between. The germline gives CDR1 SGHTA, CDR2 FQGNSA. The CDR3 region is CASSPWPRGKTGELFF. The DNA for the CDR3 is TGTGCCAGCAGCCCCTGGCCTCGCGGGAAGACCGGGGAGCTGTTTTTT.

This clone was found a few times. The chain couples TRBV27 to TRBJ1-6; TRBD1 is a possible D gene (6 bases). The CDR3 has 15 amino acids. V was shortened by 1 base and J by 6 bases, with 10 bases between the two germline ends. Germline CDR1 and CDR2: MNHEY and SMNVEV (reference sequence). CDR3 region: CASSLLLDSNSPLHF. DNA for the CDR3: TGTGCCAGCAGTTTATTATTGGACAGTAATTCACCCCTCCACTTT.

The rearrangement links TRBV4-2 to TRBJ2-7, with 9 bases fitting TRBD1. Germline values: CDR1 LGHNA, CDR2 YNFKEQ. With V trimmed by 4 bases and J by 3 bases, 7 bases remained unmatched. The CDR3 length is 15 residues. CDR3 amino acids: CASSRPGQGYYEQYF. CDR3 DNA: TGTGCCAGCAGCCGACCGGGACAGGGTTACTACGAGCAGTACTTC.

The V and J genes are TRBV28 and TRBJ2-5, with D maybe TRBD1 (6 bases). Trimming shortened V by 5 bases and J by 1 base, and 11 bases separated the two germline ends. Germline loops: CDR1 MDHEN, CDR2 SYDVKM. The CDR3 has 14 residues. The CDR3 bases are TGTGCCAGCAGTGAGACAGGAATCCAAGAGACCCAGTACTTC. The encoded protein is CASSETGIQETQYF.

The chain combines TRBV14 with TRBJ2-7; 15 nucleotides match TRBD2. CDR1 SGHDN and CDR2 FVKESK come from the germline V gene. Trimming took 0 bases from V and 3 from J; bases not matched to a gene: 3. This CDR3 contains 17 residues. The DNA for the CDR3 is TGTGCCAGCAGCCAAGATCTGGGACTAGCGGGGGGCTACGAGCAGTACTTC. Its protein product is CASSQDLGLAGGYEQYF.

J is TRBJ2-3 and V is TRBV30, with D perhaps matching TRBD2 (5 bases). Per germline, CDR1 GTSNPN and CDR2 SVGIG (reference sequence). Between the trimmed V and J ends, which lost 4 bases and 2 bases, there was a span of 13 bases. The CDR3 is 14 residues long. The CDR3 here is CAWIDEGITDTQYF. The DNA of the CDR3 is TGTGCCTGGATTGATGAGGGAATCACAGATACGCAGTATTTT.

This clone was recorded a few times. The chain couples TRBV10-3 to TRBJ1-5; 8 bases agree with TRBD1. Per germline, CDR1 ENHRY and CDR2 SYGVKD. This CDR3 spans 15 amino acids. V gave up 2 bases and J gave up 5 bases; unmatched junction bases: 5. The DNA for the CDR3 is TGTGCCATCAGTGAGGGGACAGGAAACTATCAGCCCCAGCATTTT. It codes for CAISEGTGNYQPQHF.

The chain carries TRBV4-1 and TRBJ2-7; 14 nucleotides line up with TRBD2. V gave up 2 bases and J gave up 2 bases; unmatched junction bases: 2. The germline gives CDR1 MGHRA, CDR2 YSYEKL. The CDR3 loop spans 16 amino acids. The CDR3 nucleotides are TGCGCCAGCAGCCAACCGACTAGCGGGAGGGCCTACGAGCAGTACTTC. Its protein is CASSQPTSGRAYEQYF.

The chain uses TRBV11-3 and TRBJ2-1, with 10 bases that match TRBD2. J was trimmed by 3 bases and V by 4 bases; bases with no gene match: 6. The CDR3 contains 16 residues. Germline V gene data show CDR1 as SGHNT and CDR2 as YENEEA. CDR3 DNA: TGTGCCAGCAGCTCAGGACTAGCGGCAAACTACAATGAGCAGTTCTTC. Its translation is CASSSGLAANYNEQFF.

The rearrangement links TRBV7-9 to TRBJ2-2; weak D call: TRBD1 (6 bases). The germline gives CDR1 SEHNR, CDR2 FQNEAQ (reference sequence). The CDR3 has 15 amino acids. V dropped 2 bases and J dropped 2 bases, with 9 bases sitting between them. CDR3 sequence: CASSLRGTNTGELFF. CDR3 nucleotide sequence: TGTGCCAGCAGCTTAAGGGGGACCAACACCGGGGAGCTGTTTTTT.

In its sample, this clone was seen a few times. The identical CDR3 is also encoded by other nucleotide sequences in the sample. The chain uses TRBV6-6 and TRBJ1-4, with D possibly TRBD1 on 5 matching bases. Looked up from germline, CDR1 is MNHNY and CDR2 is SVGAGI (reference sequence). V was trimmed by 2 bases and J by 7 bases, leaving 8 bases between them. The CDR3 consists of 13 residues. The CDR3 coding sequence is TGTGCCAGCAGTTACCGGGGGGGTGAAAAACTGTTTTTT. Protein product: CASSYRGGEKLFF.

This chain joins TRBV5-1 and TRBJ2-7, with D maybe TRBD1 (5 bases). The V end lost 2 bases, the J end lost 3 bases, and 15 bases lay between the germline ends. Germline V gives CDR1 SGHRS, CDR2 YFSETQ. CDR3 length equals 15 residues. CDR3 sequence: CASSLGQGSLYEQYF. DNA of the CDR3: TGCGCCAGCAGCTTAGGCCAGGGATCCCTCTACGAGCAGTACTTC.